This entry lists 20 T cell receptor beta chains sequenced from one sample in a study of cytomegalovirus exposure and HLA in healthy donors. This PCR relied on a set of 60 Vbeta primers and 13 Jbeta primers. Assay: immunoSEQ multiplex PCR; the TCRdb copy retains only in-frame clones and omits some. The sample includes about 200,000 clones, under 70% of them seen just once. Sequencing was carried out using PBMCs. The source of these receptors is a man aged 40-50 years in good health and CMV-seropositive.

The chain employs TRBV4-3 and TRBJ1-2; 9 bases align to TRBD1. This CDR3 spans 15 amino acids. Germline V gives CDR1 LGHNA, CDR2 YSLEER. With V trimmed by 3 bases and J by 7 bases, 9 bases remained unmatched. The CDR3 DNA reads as TGCGCCAGCAGCCAGGCCCCGGGACAGGGATCTGGCTACACCTTC. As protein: CASSQAPGQGSGYTF.

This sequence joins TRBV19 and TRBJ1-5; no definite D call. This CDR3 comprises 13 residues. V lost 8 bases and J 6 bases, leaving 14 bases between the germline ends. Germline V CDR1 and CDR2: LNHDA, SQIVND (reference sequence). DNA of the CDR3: TGTGCCAGTTCAGGCAGTCGTGGTCAGCCCCAGCATTTT. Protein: CASSGSRGQPQHF.

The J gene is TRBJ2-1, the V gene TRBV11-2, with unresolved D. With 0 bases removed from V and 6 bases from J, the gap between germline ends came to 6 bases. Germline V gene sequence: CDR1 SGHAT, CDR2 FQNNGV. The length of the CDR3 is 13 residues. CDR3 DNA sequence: TGTGCCAGCAGCTTAGAACGGGTCAATGAGCAGTTCTTC. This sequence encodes CASSLERVNEQFF.

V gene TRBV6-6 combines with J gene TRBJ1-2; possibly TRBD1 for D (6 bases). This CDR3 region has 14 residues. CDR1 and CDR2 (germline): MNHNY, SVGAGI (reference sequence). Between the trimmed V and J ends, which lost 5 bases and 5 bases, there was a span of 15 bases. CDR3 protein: CASSPLGGQYGYTF. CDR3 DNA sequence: TGTGCCAGCAGTCCCCTTGGGGGCCAGTATGGCTACACCTTC.

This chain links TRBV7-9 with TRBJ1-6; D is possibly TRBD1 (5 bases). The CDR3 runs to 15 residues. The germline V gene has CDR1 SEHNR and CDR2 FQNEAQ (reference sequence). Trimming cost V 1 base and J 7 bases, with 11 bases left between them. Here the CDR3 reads CASSLEGVGNSPLHF. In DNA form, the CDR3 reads TGTGCCAGCAGCTTAGAAGGGGTTGGCAATTCACCCCTCCACTTT. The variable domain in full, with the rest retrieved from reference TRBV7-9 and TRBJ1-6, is DTGVSQNPRHKITKRGQNVTFRCDPISEHNRLYWYRQTLGQGPEFLTYFQNEAQLEKSRLLSDRFSAERPKGSFSTLEIQRTEQGDSAMYLCASSLEGVGNSPLHFGNGTRLTVT.

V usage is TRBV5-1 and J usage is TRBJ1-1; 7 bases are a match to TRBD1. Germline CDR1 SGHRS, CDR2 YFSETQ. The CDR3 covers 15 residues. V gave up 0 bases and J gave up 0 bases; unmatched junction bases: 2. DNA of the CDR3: TGCGCCAGCAGCTTGGGGGGACAGATGAACACTGAAGCTTTCTTT. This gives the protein CASSLGGQMNTEAFF. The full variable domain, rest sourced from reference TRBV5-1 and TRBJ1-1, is KAGVTQTPRYLIKTRGQQVTLSCSPISGHRSVSWYQQTPGQGLQFLFEYFSETQRNKGNFPGRFSGRQFSNSRSEMNVSTLELGDSALYLCASSLGGQMNTEAFFGQGTRLTVV.

The CDR3 spells CASSRLSQGKYGYTF. The CDR3 DNA reads TGTGCCAGCAGTCGTCTCTCACAGGGGAAGTATGGCTACACCTTC. The gene calls are TRBV6-1 and TRBJ1-2, with 7 nucleotides matching TRBD1. CDR3 length: 15 amino acids. After removal of 5 bases from V and 5 bases from J, the junction contained 11 bases not matched to a gene. CDR1 MNHNS and CDR2 SASEGT come from the germline V gene.

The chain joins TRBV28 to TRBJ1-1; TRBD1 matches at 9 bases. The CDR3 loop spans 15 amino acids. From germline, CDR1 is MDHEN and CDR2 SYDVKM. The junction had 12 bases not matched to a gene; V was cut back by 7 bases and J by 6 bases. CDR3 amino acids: CASNSLGTGTPEAFF. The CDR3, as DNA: TGTGCCAGCAACTCCCTCGGGACAGGGACCCCTGAAGCTTTCTTT.

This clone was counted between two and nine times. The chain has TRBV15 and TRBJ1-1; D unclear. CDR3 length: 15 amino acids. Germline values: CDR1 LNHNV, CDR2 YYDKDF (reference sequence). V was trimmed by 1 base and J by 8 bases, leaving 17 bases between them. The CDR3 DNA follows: TGTGCCACCAGCAGAGGACCGACAATAGTGACCGAAGCTTTCTTT. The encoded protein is CATSRGPTIVTEAFF. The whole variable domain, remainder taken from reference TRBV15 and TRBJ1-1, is DAMVIQNPRYQVTQFGKPVTLSCSQTLNHNVMYWYQQKSSQAPKLLFHYYDKDFNNEADTPDNFQSRRPNTSFCFLDIRSPGLGDTAMYLCATSRGPTIVTEAFFGQGTRLTVV.

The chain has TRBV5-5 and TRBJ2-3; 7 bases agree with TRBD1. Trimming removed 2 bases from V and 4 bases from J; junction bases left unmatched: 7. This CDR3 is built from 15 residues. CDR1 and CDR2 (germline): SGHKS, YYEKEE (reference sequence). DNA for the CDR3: TGTGCCAGCAGCTTCCGGACAGGTGGCCCAGATACGCAGTATTTT. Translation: CASSFRTGGPDTQYF.

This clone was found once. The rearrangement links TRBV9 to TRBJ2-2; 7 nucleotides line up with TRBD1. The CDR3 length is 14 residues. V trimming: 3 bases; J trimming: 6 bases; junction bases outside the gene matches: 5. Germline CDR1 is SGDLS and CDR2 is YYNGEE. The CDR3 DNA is TGTGCCAGCAGCGGCCGACAGGGCCCCGGGGAGCTGTTTTTT. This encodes CASSGRQGPGELFF.

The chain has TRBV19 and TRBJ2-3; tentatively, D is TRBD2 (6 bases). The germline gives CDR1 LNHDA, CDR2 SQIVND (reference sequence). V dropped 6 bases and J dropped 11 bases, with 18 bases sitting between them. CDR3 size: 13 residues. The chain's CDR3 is CASSISLAIGQYF. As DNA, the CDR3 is TGTGCCAGTAGCATATCTCTAGCGATCGGGCAGTATTTT.

CDR3 bases: TGCGCCAGCAGCCATCTCAACAGGGGAAGGCAAGAGACCCAGTACTTC. Its protein product is CASSHLNRGRQETQYF. The chain recombines TRBV10-1 with TRBJ2-5, with 7 bases identical to TRBD1. Germline values: CDR1 WNHNN, CDR2 SYGVQD (reference sequence). The CDR3 consists of 16 residues. Trimming took 6 bases from V and 2 from J; bases not matched to a gene: 12.

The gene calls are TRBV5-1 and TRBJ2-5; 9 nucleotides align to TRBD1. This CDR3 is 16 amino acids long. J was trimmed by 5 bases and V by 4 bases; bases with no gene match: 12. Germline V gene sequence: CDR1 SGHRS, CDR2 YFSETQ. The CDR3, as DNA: TGCGCCAGCAGCCCCCCAGAAGGGACAGGGAGGGAGACCCAGTACTTC. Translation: CASSPPEGTGRETQYF.

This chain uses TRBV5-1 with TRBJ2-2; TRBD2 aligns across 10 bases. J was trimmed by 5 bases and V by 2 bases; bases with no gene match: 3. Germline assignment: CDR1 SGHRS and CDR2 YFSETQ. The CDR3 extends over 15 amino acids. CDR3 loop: CASSFSGGGTGELFF. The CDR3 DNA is TGCGCCAGCAGCTTCAGCGGGGGGGGTACCGGGGAGCTGTTTTTT. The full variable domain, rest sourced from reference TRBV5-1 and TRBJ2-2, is KAGVTQTPRYLIKTRGQQVTLSCSPISGHRSVSWYQQTPGQGLQFLFEYFSETQRNKGNFPGRFSGRQFSNSRSEMNVSTLELGDSALYLCASSFSGGGTGELFFGEGSRLTVL.

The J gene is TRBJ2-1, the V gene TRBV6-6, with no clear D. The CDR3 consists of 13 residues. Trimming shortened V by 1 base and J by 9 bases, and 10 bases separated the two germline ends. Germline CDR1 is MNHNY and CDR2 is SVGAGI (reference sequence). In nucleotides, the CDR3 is TGTGCCAGCAGTTACTTGATTAGCCCTGAGCAGTTCTTC. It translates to CASSYLISPEQFF.

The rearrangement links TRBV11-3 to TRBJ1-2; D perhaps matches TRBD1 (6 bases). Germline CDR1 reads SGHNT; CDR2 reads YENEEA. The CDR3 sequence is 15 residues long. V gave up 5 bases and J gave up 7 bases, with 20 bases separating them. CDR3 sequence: CASSPRQVVPVGYTF. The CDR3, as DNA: TGTGCCAGCAGCCCTAGACAGGTAGTCCCCGTTGGCTACACCTTC.

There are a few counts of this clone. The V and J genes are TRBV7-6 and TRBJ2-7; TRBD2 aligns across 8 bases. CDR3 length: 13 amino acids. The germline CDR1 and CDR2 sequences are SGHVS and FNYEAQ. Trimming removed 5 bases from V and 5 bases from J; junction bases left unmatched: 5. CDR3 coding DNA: TGTGCCAGCAGCCGGGGGGGGCCTGACGAGCAGTACTTC. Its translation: CASSRGGPDEQYF.

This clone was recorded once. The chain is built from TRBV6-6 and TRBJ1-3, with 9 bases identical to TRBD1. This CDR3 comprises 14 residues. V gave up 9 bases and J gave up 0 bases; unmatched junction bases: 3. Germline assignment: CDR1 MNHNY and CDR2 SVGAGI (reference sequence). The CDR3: CASTDRGSGNTIYF. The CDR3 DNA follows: TGTGCCAGTACGGACAGGGGCTCTGGAAACACCATATATTTT.

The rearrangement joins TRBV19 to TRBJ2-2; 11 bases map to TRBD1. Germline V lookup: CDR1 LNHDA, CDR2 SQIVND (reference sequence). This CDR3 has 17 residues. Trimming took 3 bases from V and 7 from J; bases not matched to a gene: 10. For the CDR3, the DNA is TGTGCCAGTAGTATTGTTTCCGGGACAGGGGGTAACGGGGAGCTGTTTTTT. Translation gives CASSIVSGTGGNGELFF.